This T cell receptor (beta chain) was recovered during a study of Ad26.COV2.S vaccination and SARS-CoV-2 variants. Study at large: The COV1001 Ad26.COV2.S trial arm included the donor. Ad26.COV2.S was injected intramuscularly once or twice, 56 days apart. Broader study findings: The analyses of TCR breadth and depth may have understated the size of total T cell responses. Researchers reported similar non-spike TCR breadth in vaccine and placebo recipients.

About this clone: Its target is not known.

Treatment reported: some 19 received Ad26.COV2.S at low or high dose, single or two shots; 5 received placebo; per-sample allocation not given. Material that was analyzed had been drawn on day 63 after the first vaccine or placebo injection. With 1 base removed from V and 3 bases from J, the gap between germline ends came to 13 bases. Germline V lookup: CDR1 LGHNA, CDR2 YNFKEQ. The length of the CDR3 is 16 residues. Some clones are missing from TCRdb's copy, which holds only in-frame ones; the method was immunoSEQ multiplex PCR. The sample yields about 400,000 clones, about 85% seen once. V usage is TRBV4-2 and J usage is TRBJ2-1, with D perhaps TRBD1 (6 bases). The TCR sequence derives from a person aged 18-60 years who received the Ad26.COV2.S COVID-19 vaccine or a placebo. Sequenced material: peripheral blood, taken in a trial of Ad26.COV2.S vaccine versus placebo. DNA for the CDR3: TGTGCCAGCAGCCAAGTTGGGACACGAGTCTACAATGAGCAGTTCTTC. Protein sequence: CASSQVGTRVYNEQFF.